This record concerns one T cell receptor beta chain sequence. This clone appeared a few times. Its target antigen remains unknown. One base away there is no much larger clone; base qualities are not given. Whole blood was collected in K2EDTA tubes by collaborating institutions according to the institutions' own protocols. For TCRbeta analysis, collaborators shipped samples in one of three forms: frozen whole blood, isolated PBMCs, or DNA extracted from either of those sample types. This record belongs to a study of blood T cell repertoires in COVID-19 (dated by TCRdb to 2019 to 2021). The study in broad terms: Collaborator samples came from the United States, Italy and Spain and covered acute and convalescent phases of COVID-19. Sample metadata almost always included a de-identified subject ID, COVID-19 status, age in years and sex. The prospective study material was composed of cDNA or gDNA derived from T cells, B-cell-depleted T cells, or PBMCs. Where available, HLA class I and class II types were taken from metadata supplied by the sample provider and were not determined by assay-based typing. The dataset comprised deeply sampled blood TCRbeta repertoires from subjects exposed to, actively infected with, or recovered from COVID-19. The repertoires were released in a freely available public database meant as a resource for research on the immune response to SARS-CoV-2. Samples were obtained from the ongoing ImmuneRACE study (first 160 participants) and from 1,000 to 1,500 subjects provided by 6 global collaborators. The study at large found these results: The amount of clinical and demographic metadata varied by source and participant and was provided uncurated.

Measured from the cysteine to the phenylalanine, the CDR3 is 14 residues long. Only CDR3 DNA remains: 42 bases, in frame from the first base. The junction shows trimming of 2 bases on V and 7 bases on J, plus 11 bases between the germline ends. The CDR1 and CDR2 encoded by the germline V gene are KGHSH and LQKENI. TCRbeta CDR3 regions were amplified from genomic DNA by means of the immunoSEQ Assay, a bias-controlled multiplex PCR. Processing in the source paper ran as follows. The number of nucleated cells in each sample was estimated by amplification of reference gene primers within the assay. Sequence reads were collapsed and filtered to measure the absolute abundance of every unique TCRbeta CDR3 rearrangement. For each sample, productive Simpson clonality was calculated by taking the square root of Simpson's diversity index across productive rearrangements. TCRdb carries this immuneACCESS record with in-frame sequences only. Its versions omit some clonotypes, under half of them owing to an unresolved V gene in the studies checked, with the rest unexplained. The DNA gave D and trimming, while V, J and clone size come from that table. This sample is represented by roughly 91,000 clones; around 80% of them were singletons. Around 7% of the sample goes to the ten largest clones.

The receptor's source is a man in his 70s with acute or convalescent COVID-19. The sequence links TRBV18 to TRBJ2-2, with no confident D gene call. The specimen sequenced was peripheral blood. The sequence in DNA is TGTGCCAGCTCACCATTGAATAGACTCGGGGAGCTGTTTTTT. The resulting protein is CASSPLNRLGELFF.